A selection of T cell receptor beta chains follows, all from one sample in a study of technical replicates of blood from a few donors. Clones were sequenced by immunoSEQ multiplex PCR, and TCRdb holds only the in-frame ones, with some missing. The data show 55,000 to 75,000 clones, with approximately 95% seen just once and approximately 2.9% held by the top ten. The specimen sequenced was PBMCs. The source is a human donor in good health. Some clones in this sample may be carry-over from other donors' samples. Both conserved end residues are part of each CDR3. Each record gives: D gene, clone size, V gene, J gene, CDR3 protein, CDR3 DNA. The D gene is left open where the match is weak. For some rows the clone size is stated as once, few or many, or as a class when expanded; others skip it.

.,.,TRBV9,TRBJ1-6,CASSPIGGDALSPLHF,TGTGCCAGCAGCCCCATTGGGGGGGATGCACTTTCACCCCTCCACTTT
.,.,TRBV13,TRBJ1-2,CASSNAGNGYTF,TGTGCCAGCAGCAACGCAGGGAATGGCTACACCTTC
TRBD1,.,TRBV4-2,TRBJ2-7,CASSQASDRVREQYF,TGTGCCAGCAGCCAAGCTAGTGACAGGGTTAGGGAGCAGTACTTC
.,.,TRBV9,TRBJ2-2,CASSVTGNTGELFF,TGTGCCAGCAGCGTAACGGGGAACACCGGGGAGCTGTTTTTT
TRBD2,.,TRBV4-2,TRBJ2-7,CASSSQAGGSYEQYF,TGTGCCAGCAGCTCACAGGCGGGAGGGTCCTACGAGCAGTACTTC
.,.,TRBV18,TRBJ1-5,CASSPTENSNQPQHF,TGTGCCAGCTCACCGACAGAAAATAGCAATCAGCCCCAGCATTTT
.,.,TRBV14,TRBJ2-5,CASSQDAGGGPQETQYF,TGTGCCAGCAGCCAAGACGCGGGCGGGGGCCCTCAAGAGACCCAGTACTTC
TRBD2,.,TRBV7-6,TRBJ2-3,CASSPYVVSGGDTQYF,TGTGCCAGCAGCCCCTATGTGGTTAGCGGGGGGGATACGCAGTATTTT
TRBD2,.,TRBV11-3,TRBJ2-7,CASSPRGSGGVHEQYF,TGTGCCAGCAGCCCTCGGGGTAGCGGGGGTGTCCACGAGCAGTACTTC
.,.,TRBV7-2,TRBJ1-5,CASSFAGTSPWATQHF,TGTGCCAGCAGCTTCGCCGGAACCTCTCCCTGGGCGACCCAGCATTTT
TRBD2,once,TRBV10-1,TRBJ2-7,CASATSGCPHYEQYF,TGCGCCAGCGCAACTAGCGGGTGCCCACACTACGAGCAGTACTTC
.,once,TRBV27,TRBJ2-2,CASSLRGSNTGELFF,TGTGCCAGCAGTTTAAGGGGCTCGAACACCGGGGAGCTGTTTTTT
.,.,TRBV6-1,TRBJ1-1,CASSLVGGNTEAFF,TGTGCCAGCAGCCTTGTCGGGGGGAACACTGAAGCTTTCTTT
TRBD1,once,TRBV14,TRBJ2-7,CASSRDRVSYEQYF,TGTGCCAGCAGCCGGGACAGGGTTTCCTACGAGCAGTACTTC
.,.,TRBV5-4,TRBJ1-1,CASSPPAGMNTEAFF,TGTGCCAGCAGCCCGCCCGCAGGGATGAACACTGAAGCTTTCTTT
.,.,TRBV6-1,TRBJ1-2,CASNRNRDLYGYTF,TGTGCCAGCAACCGAAACAGGGACCTCTATGGCTACACCTTC
.,once,TRBV28,TRBJ1-1,CASRIDQGWSEAFF,TGTGCCAGCAGGATAGATCAGGGCTGGAGTGAAGCTTTCTTT
.,.,TRBV11-2,TRBJ2-7,CASSLTVQSYEQYF,TGTGCCAGCAGCTTAACGGTACAGTCCTACGAGCAGTACTTC
TRBD2,.,TRBV2,TRBJ2-2,CASRSGRNGELFF,TGTGCCAGCCGGAGCGGGAGAAACGGGGAGCTGTTTTTT
TRBD1,.,TRBV4-3,TRBJ1-2,CASSQGYGTVYGYTF,TGCGCCAGCAGCCAAGGGTACGGGACAGTATATGGCTACACCTTC
TRBD1,.,TRBV2,TRBJ2-3,CASRAGQGVDTQYF,TGTGCCAGCAGGGCTGGACAGGGGGTTGATACGCAGTATTTT
.,.,TRBV6-1,TRBJ2-1,CASSEGRGRAGRIYNEQFF,TGTGCCAGCAGTGAAGGGCGCGGTCGAGCGGGTAGGATCTACAATGAGCAGTTCTTC
TRBD2,once,TRBV11-2,TRBJ2-7,CASTRVGGGSIYEQYF,TGTGCCAGCACTAGGGTCGGGGGGGGCTCCATCTACGAGCAGTACTTC
TRBD1,once,TRBV7-8,TRBJ1-5,CASSSRTGKNSNQPQHF,TGTGCCAGCAGCTCCCGGACAGGTAAAAATAGCAATCAGCCCCAGCATTTT
TRBD1,.,TRBV18,TRBJ1-2,CASSLGRRTGTNYGYTF,TGTGCCAGCTCACTGGGGCGACGGACAGGGACTAACTATGGCTACACCTTC
.,.,TRBV5-4,TRBJ1-2,CASSFGVANYGYTF,TGTGCCAGCAGCTTCGGGGTGGCCAACTATGGCTACACCTTC
.,.,TRBV6-5,TRBJ1-1,CASRPLYRSETEAFF,TGTGCCAGCAGGCCCCTCTATCGGTCGGAGACTGAAGCTTTCTTT
TRBD2,.,TRBV4-2,TRBJ2-1,CASSQDRASGIYNEQFF,TGTGCCAGCAGCCAAGATAGAGCTAGCGGCATCTACAATGAGCAGTTCTTC
TRBD1,once,TRBV5-6,TRBJ1-2,CASGRDRGPGYTF,TGTGCCAGCGGCCGGGACAGGGGGCCCGGCTACACCTTC
.,.,TRBV18,TRBJ1-2,CASSPDGVYGYTF,TGTGCCAGCTCACCCGACGGAGTCTATGGCTACACCTTC
.,.,TRBV27,TRBJ1-1,CASSLSKGRGSEAFF,TGTGCCAGCAGTTTATCGAAGGGAAGGGGATCTGAAGCTTTCTTT
.,once,TRBV6-5,TRBJ2-5,CASRDRLQETQYF,TGTGCCAGCAGGGACAGACTTCAAGAGACCCAGTACTTC
.,.,TRBV30,TRBJ2-6,CACDISGANVLTF,TGTGCCTGCGACATTTCTGGGGCCAACGTCCTGACTTTC
.,.,TRBV6-5,TRBJ1-3,CASSYGQSLRNTIYF,TGTGCCAGCAGTTATGGACAGAGTTTGAGAAACACCATATATTTT
TRBD2,.,TRBV6-5,TRBJ2-7,CASSYSREAYYEQYF,TGTGCCAGCAGTTACTCCCGGGAGGCTTACTACGAGCAGTACTTC
.,.,TRBV5-1,TRBJ2-2,CASSLGTASSGELFF,TGCGCCAGCAGCTTGGGGACTGCATCTTCCGGGGAGCTGTTTTTT
.,.,TRBV12-1,TRBJ2-7,CASSFGDRGHRHEQYF,TGTGCCAGCAGCTTTGGGGACAGGGGGCACCGCCACGAGCAGTACTTC
.,.,TRBV4-2,TRBJ1-3,CASSQDIGFSGNTIYF,TGTGCCAGCAGCCAAGATATTGGCTTCTCTGGAAACACCATATATTTT
.,.,TRBV13,TRBJ1-2,CASSLRAINYGYTF,TGTGCCAGCAGCTTGAGGGCCATAAACTATGGCTACACCTTC